This T cell receptor (beta chain) was sequenced during a study of CD8 T cells in Susac syndrome. The CDR3 contains 15 residues. J lost 4 bases, V lost 8 bases, and 10 bases had no gene match. From germline, CDR1 is MNHEY and CDR2 SVGAGI. An input of roughly 0.45 to 1 ug of RNA was subjected to reverse transcription using random hexamers. TCRdb itself ran the immunoSEQ multiplex PCR reads through MiXCR, one entry per CDR3 protein. The table shows 300,000 or so distinct CDR3 sequences, with about 92% occurring only once. The chain uses TRBV6-5 and TRBJ2-7; 11 bases fit TRBD1. Sequencing was done on a sample of CD4+ T cells from PBMCs. The sequence was collected from a human donor with multiple sclerosis. The CDR3 DNA follows: TGTGCCAGCCGCTTTCCGGGACAGGGGGGGTACGAGCAGTACTTC. Amino acid sequence: CASRFPGQGGYEQYF.